This T cell receptor (beta chain) was documented in a study of cytomegalovirus exposure and HLA in healthy donors. The PCR was carried out with 60 Vbeta primers and 13 Jbeta primers. Some clones are missing from TCRdb's copy, which holds only in-frame ones; the method was immunoSEQ multiplex PCR. The repertoire holds fewer than 120,000 clones, 80% seen once, with 2.5% to 3% in the top ten. The germline CDR1 and CDR2 sequences are MNHNS and SASEGT. After removal of 2 bases from V and 3 bases from J, the junction contained 3 bases not matched to a gene. The CDR3 contains 15 residues. The sequenced material came from PBMCs. The chain is built from TRBV6-1 and TRBJ2-4, with 8 positions matching TRBD2. This clonotype originated in a woman in her sixties or seventies in good health and CMV-seropositive. The CDR3 sequence is CASSESTSDKNIQYF. CDR3 nucleotides: TGTGCCAGCAGTGAATCGACTAGCGACAAAAACATTCAGTACTTC.